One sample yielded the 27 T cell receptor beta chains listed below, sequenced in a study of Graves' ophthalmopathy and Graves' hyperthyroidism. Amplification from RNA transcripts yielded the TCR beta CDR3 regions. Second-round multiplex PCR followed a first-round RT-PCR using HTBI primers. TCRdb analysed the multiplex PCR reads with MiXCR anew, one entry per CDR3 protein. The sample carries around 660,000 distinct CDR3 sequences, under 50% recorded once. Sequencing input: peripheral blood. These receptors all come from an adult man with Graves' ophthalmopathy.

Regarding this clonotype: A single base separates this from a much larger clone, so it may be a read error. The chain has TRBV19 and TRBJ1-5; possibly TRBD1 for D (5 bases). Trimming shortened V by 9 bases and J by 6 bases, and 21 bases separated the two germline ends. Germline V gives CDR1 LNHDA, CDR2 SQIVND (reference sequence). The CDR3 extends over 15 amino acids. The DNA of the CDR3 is TGTGCCAGCAGCTTGGCCGGACACGACTCTCAGCCCCAGCATTTT. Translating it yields CASSLAGHDSQPQHF.

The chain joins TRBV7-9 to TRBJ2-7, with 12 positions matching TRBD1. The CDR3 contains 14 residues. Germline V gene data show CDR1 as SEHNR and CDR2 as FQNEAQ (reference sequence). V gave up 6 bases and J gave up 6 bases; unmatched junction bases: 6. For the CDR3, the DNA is TGTGCCAGCAGAACCGGGACAGGGGGCTCCGAGCAGTACTTC. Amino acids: CASRTGTGGSEQYF.

The CDR3 sequence: CAIGGTGPFDEQFF. The CDR3 bases are TGTGCCATCGGGGGGACGGGGCCGTTCGATGAGCAGTTCTTC. This chain links TRBV10-3 with TRBJ2-1; the D gene is possibly TRBD2 (6 bases). This CDR3 region has 14 residues. V was cut by 8 bases and J by 8 bases, with 19 bases left in between. Germline CDR1 and CDR2: ENHRY and SYGVKD.

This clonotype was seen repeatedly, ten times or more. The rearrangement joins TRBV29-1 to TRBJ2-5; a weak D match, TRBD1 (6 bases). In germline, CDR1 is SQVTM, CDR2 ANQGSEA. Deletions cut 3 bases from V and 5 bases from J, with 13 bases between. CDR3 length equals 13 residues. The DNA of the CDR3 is TGCAGCGTTGATATGTCTCAGGGGGAGACCCAGTACTTC. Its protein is CSVDMSQGETQYF.

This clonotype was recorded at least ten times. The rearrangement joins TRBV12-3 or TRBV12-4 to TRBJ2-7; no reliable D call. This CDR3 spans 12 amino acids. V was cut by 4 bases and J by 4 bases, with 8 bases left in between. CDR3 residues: CASSSEGYEQYF. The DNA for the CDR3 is TGTGCCAGCAGTTCGGAAGGGTACGAGCAGTACTTC.

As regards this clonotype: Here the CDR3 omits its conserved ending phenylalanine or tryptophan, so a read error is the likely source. CDR3 nucleotides: TGTGCCAGCAGCCAACGGCACAGCTACGAGCAGTACTGC. Encoded protein: CASSQRHSYEQYC. The chain links TRBV3-1 to TRBJ2-7; D remains ambiguous. Trimming pared 2 bases from V and 3 bases from J, leaving 8 bases between. The germline V gene has CDR1 LGHDT and CDR2 YNNKEL (reference sequence). The length of the CDR3 is 13 residues.

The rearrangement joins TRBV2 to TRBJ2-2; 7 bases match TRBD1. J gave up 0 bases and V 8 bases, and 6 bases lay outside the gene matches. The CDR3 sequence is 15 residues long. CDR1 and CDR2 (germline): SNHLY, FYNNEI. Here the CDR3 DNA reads TGTGCCAGCCGAACGGGACAGTCGAACACCGGGGAGCTGTTTTTT. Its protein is CASRTGQSNTGELFF.

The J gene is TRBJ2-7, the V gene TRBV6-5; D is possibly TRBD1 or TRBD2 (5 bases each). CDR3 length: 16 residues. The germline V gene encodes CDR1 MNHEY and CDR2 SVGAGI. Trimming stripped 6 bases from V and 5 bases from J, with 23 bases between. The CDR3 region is CASRDSVGTSVDEQYF. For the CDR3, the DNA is TGTGCCAGCAGGGACTCAGTTGGGACCTCCGTCGACGAGCAGTACTTC.

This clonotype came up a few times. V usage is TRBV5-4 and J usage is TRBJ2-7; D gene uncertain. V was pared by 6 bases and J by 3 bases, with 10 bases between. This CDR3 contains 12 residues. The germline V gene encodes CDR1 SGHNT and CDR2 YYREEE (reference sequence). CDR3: CASTFGDYEQYF. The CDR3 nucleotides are TGTGCCAGCACCTTTGGTGACTACGAGCAGTACTTC.

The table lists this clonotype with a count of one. In DNA form, the CDR3 reads TGTGCCAGCAGCGCGACAGATCGTACCTACGAGCAGTACTTC. It encodes CASSATDRTYEQYF. This chain connects TRBV12-3 or TRBV12-4 to TRBJ2-7, with D possibly matching TRBD1 (5 bases). The CDR3 is 14 residues long. Trimming shortened V by 6 bases and J by 2 bases, and 14 bases separated the two germline ends.

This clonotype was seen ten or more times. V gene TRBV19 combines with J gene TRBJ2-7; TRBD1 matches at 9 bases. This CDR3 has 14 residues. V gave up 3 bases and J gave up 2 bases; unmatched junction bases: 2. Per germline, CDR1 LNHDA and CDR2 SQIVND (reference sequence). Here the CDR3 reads CASSIGQGTYEQYF. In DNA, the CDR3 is TGTGCCAGTAGTATCGGACAGGGGACCTACGAGCAGTACTTC. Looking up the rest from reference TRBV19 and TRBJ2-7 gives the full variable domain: DGGITQSPKYLFRKEGQNVTLSCEQNLNHDAMYWYRQDPGQGLRLIYYSQIVNDFQKGDIAEGYSVSREKKESFPLTVTSAQKNPTAFYLCASSIGQGTYEQYFGPGTRLTVT.

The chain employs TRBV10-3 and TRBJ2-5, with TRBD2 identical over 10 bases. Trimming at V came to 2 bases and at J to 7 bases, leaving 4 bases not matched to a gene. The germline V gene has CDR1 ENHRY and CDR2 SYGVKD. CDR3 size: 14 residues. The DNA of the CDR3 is TGTGCCATCAGTGAGACTAGCGGGGCCAGGACCCAGTACTTC. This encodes CAISETSGARTQYF.

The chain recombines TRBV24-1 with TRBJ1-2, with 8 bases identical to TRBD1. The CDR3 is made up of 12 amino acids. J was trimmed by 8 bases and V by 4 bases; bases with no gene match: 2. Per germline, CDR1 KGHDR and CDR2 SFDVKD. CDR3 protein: CATSDRDRGYTF. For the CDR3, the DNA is TGTGCCACCAGTGACCGGGACAGGGGCTACACCTTC.

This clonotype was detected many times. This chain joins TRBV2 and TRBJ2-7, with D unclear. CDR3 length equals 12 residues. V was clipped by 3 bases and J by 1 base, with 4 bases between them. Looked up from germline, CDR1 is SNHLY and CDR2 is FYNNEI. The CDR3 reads CASSELSYEQYF. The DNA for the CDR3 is TGTGCCAGCAGTGAGCTGTCCTACGAGCAGTACTTC.

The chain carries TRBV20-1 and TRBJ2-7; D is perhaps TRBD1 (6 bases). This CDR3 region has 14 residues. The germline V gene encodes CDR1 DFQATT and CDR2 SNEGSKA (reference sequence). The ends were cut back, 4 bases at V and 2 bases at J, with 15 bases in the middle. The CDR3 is CSANRAPVTYEQYF. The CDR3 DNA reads TGCAGTGCTAACAGGGCCCCCGTAACCTACGAGCAGTACTTC.

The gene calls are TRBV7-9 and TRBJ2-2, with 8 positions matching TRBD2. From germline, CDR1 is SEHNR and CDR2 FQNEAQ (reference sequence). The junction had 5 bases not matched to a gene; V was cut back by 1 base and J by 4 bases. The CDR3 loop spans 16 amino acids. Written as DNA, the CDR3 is TGTGCCAGCAGCTTAGGAATAGCGGGGCCCACCGGGGAGCTGTTTTTT. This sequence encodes CASSLGIAGPTGELFF.

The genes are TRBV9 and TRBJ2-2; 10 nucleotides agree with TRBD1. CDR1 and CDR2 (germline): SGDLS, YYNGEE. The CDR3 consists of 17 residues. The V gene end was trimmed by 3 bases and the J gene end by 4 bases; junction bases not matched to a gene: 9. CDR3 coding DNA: TGTGCCAGCAGCGGAAATAGACAGGGGGCTGGCACCGGGGAGCTGTTTTTT. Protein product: CASSGNRQGAGTGELFF.

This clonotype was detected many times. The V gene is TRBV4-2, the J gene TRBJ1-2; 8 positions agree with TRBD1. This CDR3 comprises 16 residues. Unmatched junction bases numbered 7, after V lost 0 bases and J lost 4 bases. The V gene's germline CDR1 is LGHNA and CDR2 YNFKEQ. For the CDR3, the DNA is TGTGCCAGCAGCCAAGAGGTGGCAGGGGGCACCTATGGCTACACCTTC. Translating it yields CASSQEVAGGTYGYTF.

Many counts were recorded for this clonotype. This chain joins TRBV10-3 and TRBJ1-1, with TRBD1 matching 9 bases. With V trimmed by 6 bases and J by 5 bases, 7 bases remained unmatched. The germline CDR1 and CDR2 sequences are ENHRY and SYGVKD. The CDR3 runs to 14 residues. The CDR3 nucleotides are TGTGCCATCAGGGAACAGGGGGCGACGACTGAAGCTTTCTTT. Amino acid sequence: CAIREQGATTEAFF.

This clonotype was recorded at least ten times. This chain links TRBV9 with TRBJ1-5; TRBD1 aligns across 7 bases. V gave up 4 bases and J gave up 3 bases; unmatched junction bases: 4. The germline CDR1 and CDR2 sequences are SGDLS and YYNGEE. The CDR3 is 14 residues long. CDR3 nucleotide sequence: TGTGCCAGCAGCCAGGGACAGAACAATCAGCCCCAGCATTTT. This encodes CASSQGQNNQPQHF. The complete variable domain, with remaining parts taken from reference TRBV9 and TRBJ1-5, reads DSGVTQTPKHLITATGQRVTLRCSPRSGDLSVYWYQQSLDQGLQFLIQYYNGEERAKGNILERFSAQQFPDLHSELNLSSLELGDSALYFCASSQGQNNQPQHFGDGTRLSIL.

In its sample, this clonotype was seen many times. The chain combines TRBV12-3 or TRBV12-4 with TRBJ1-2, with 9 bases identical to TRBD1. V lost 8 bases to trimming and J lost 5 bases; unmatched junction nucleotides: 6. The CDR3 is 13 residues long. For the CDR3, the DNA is TGTGCCAGCCGAGAACAGGGGGCGTATGGCTACACCTTC. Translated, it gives CASREQGAYGYTF.

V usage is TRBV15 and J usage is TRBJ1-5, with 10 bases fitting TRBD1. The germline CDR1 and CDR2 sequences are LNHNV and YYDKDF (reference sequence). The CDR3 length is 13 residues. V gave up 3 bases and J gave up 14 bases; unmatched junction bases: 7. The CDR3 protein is CATSRGTGEHEHF. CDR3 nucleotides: TGTGCCACCAGCAGGGGGACAGGGGAGCACGAGCATTTT. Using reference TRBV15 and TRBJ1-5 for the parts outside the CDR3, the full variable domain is DAMVIQNPRYQVTQFGKPVTLSCSQTLNHNVMYWYQQKSSQAPKLLFHYYDKDFNNEADTPDNFQSRRPNTSFCFLDIRSPGLGDTAMYLCATSRGTGEHEHFGDGTRLSIL.

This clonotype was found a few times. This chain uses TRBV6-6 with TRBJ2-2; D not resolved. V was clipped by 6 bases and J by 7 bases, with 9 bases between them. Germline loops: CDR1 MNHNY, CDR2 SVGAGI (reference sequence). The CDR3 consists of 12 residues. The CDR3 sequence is CASSSRFGELFF. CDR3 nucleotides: TGTGCCAGCAGCTCCCGGTTCGGGGAGCTGTTTTTT.

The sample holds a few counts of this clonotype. In DNA, the CDR3 is TGTGCCAGCAGTGAGAGGACATCGGCCAATCAGCCCCAGCATTTT. Protein sequence: CASSERTSANQPQHF. J is TRBJ1-5 and V is TRBV25-1, with D maybe TRBD1 (5 bases). V gave up 3 bases and J gave up 3 bases, with 12 bases separating them. Germline V gene lookup returns CDR1 MGHDK and CDR2 SYGVNS. CDR3 length: 15 amino acids.

The DNA for the CDR3 is TGTGCCAGCAGCCCCCGAGGGGATTATGAGACCCAGTACTTC. Its translation: CASSPRGDYETQYF. This rearrangement joins TRBV7-9 to TRBJ2-5; the D call may be TRBD1 or TRBD2 (5 bases each). Germline V gene sequence: CDR1 SEHNR, CDR2 FQNEAQ (reference sequence). Trimming stripped 5 bases from V and 5 bases from J, with 15 bases between. There are 14 residues in the CDR3.

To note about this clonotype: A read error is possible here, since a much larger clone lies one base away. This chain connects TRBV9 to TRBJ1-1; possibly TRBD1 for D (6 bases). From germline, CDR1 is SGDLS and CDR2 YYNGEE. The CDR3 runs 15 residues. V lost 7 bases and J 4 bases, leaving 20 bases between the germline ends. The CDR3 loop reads CASGGNNRAGTEAFF. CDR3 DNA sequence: TGTGCCAGCGGCGGAAATAACAGGGCAGGCACTGAAGCTTTCTTT.

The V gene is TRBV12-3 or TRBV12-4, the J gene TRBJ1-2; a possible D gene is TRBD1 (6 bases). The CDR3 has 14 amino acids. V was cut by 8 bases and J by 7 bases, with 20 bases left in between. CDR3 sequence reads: CASSPPGGVGGYTF. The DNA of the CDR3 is TGTGCCAGCTCACCGCCGGGGGGCGTAGGTGGCTACACCTTC.